This entry describes one TCR beta chain. The antigen it recognizes is unknown. The input lacks base qualities; no much larger clone sits a single base away. The source of the sample is a study of siplizumab effects on memory and regulatory T cells (dated by TCRdb to the late 2010s). Regarding the research as a whole: The study looked at the effect of siplizumab, an anti-CD2 antibody, on alloreactive T-cell subsets in allogeneic mixed lymphocyte reactions made from human PBMCs. The full study reports these points: Compared with memory T cells, unstimulated naive T cells appeared more diverse, and naive cells seemed to make a substantial contribution to the alloresponse. The cumulative frequency of alloreactive sequences traceable to unstimulated CD4+ memory T cells was significantly reduced by siplizumab. No functional confirmation was obtained for the suppressive function of proliferating Tregs from siplizumab cultures. Among mappable alloreactive CD4+ clones, the Treg-derived fraction averaged about 70% with siplizumab versus 25% to 30% in control reactions. For roughly 80-96% of proliferating CD4+ or CD8+ clones, no naive or memory phenotype could be assigned. Because sequences below about 10^-5 frequency were poorly captured, only a minor fraction of alloreactive clones could be mapped to unstimulated subsets.

Sorted unstimulated T cells, along with proliferating T cells recovered from mixed lymphocyte reactions, underwent TCRbeta CDR3 sequencing. Fresh whole blood from over eight HLA-typed healthy donors served as the source for isolating PBMCs. Unstimulated CD4+ non-regulatory T cells were FACS-sorted to map the origin of alloreactive clones. CDR1 and CDR2, per the germline V gene, are SGHAT and FQNNGV. The CDR3 measures 14 amino acids from cysteine to phenylalanine. Only the CDR3 DNA stays, 42 bases, in frame from base 1. The junction carries 16 bases between V and J, which are trimmed by 5 bases and 8 bases respectively. Libraries were built with the immunoSEQ multiplex PCR assay. About 10^5 TCR templates per sample were assayed by the deep sequencing platform. Genomic DNA extracted from sorted T cells was used for TCRbeta CDR3 sequencing. Regarding the original processing steps: The R programming language was used for clonal analysis of TCRbeta CDR3 data. Alloreactive CD4+ and CD8+ clones were identified by comparing unstimulated samples to CFSE-low samples taken after the reaction. Regulatory or non-regulatory origin of alloreactive CD4+ clones was assigned by matching sequences to the sorted unstimulated Treg and non-Treg repertoires. What TCRdb holds here is the immuneACCESS table cut down to in-frame rearrangements. Part of the clones is not present; checked against another copy, under half of the missing clones reflect an unresolved V gene, and the others are unexplained. The V and J calls and clone size come from that table; D and trimming were worked out from the DNA. This sample is represented by about 100,000 clones; less than 95% of them were singletons. Approximately 1.5% of the sample is taken by the ten largest.

The V gene is TRBV11-2 and the J gene is TRBJ2-1; no D gene call is confident. The specimen sequenced was non-Treg CD4+ T cells sorted from blood. The sample's cell subset or site label, in plain terms: FACS-sorted unstimulated CD4+ non-regulatory T cells. This TCR was recovered from a human donor in good health. The CDR3 here reads CASSPPHPRDEQFF. Read as DNA, the sequence is TGTGCCAGCAGCCCCCCGCACCCTAGGGATGAGCAGTTCTTC.